This record concerns one TCR beta chain sequence. The junction had 3 bases not matched to a gene; V was cut back by 1 base and J by 1 base. From germline, CDR1 is KGHSH and CDR2 LQKENI. The CDR3 length is 15 residues. The data derive from a study of OX40 agonist ivuxolimab in advanced cancers. This table comes from immunoSEQ multiplex PCR, and its TCRdb copy is limited to in-frame clones, with some not included. The sample shows about 61,000 clones, under 90% of them seen only once. The receptor comes from an adult with an advanced solid tumor such as melanoma, head and neck, liver or kidney cancer. The chain uses TRBV18 and TRBJ1-1; TRBD1 aligns across 7 bases. The sequences come from CD4+ or CD8+ T cells sorted from blood, collected in a trial of the OX40 agonist ivuxolimab. CDR3 sequence (DNA): TGTGCCAGCTCACCACGGACAGGCCCGAACACTGAAGCTTTCTTT. Protein product: CASSPRTGPNTEAFF.